The 27 T cell receptor beta chains listed next were all sequenced from one sample in a study of blood T cell repertoires in COVID-19. Some clones are missing from TCRdb's copy, which holds only in-frame ones; the method was immunoSEQ multiplex PCR. Among roughly 250,000 clones listed, approximately 86% were seen once. Specimen: peripheral blood. All receptors derive from a human donor with COVID-19, enrolled during active disease. The donor label of this sample is uncertain.

The chain recombines TRBV5-6 with TRBJ2-7; 8 bases line up with TRBD2. The CDR3 has 14 residues. J gave up 6 bases and V 4 bases, and 9 bases lay outside the gene matches. Per germline, CDR1 SGHDT and CDR2 YYEEEE. In DNA, the CDR3 is TGTGCCAGCAGCCCCGGGACTAGAGGGGCCGAGCAGTACTTC. Its translation: CASSPGTRGAEQYF. Drawing the rest from reference TRBV5-6 and TRBJ2-7, the complete variable domain is DAGVTQSPTHLIKTRGQQVTLRCSPKSGHDTVSWYQQALGQGPQFIFQYYEEEERQRGNFPDRFSGHQFPNYSSELNVNALLLGDSALYLCASSPGTRGAEQYFGPGTRLTVT.

The V and J genes are TRBV2 and TRBJ1-2, with D possibly TRBD1 on 6 matching bases. V was clipped by 5 bases and J by 2 bases, with 15 bases between them. This CDR3 is 15 amino acids long. Germline CDR1 is SNHLY and CDR2 is FYNNEI. The CDR3 sequence is CASSPRQGPNYGYTF. The CDR3 DNA follows: TGTGCCAGCAGTCCCAGGCAGGGGCCCAACTATGGCTACACCTTC. The variable domain in full, with the rest retrieved from reference TRBV2 and TRBJ1-2, is EPEVTQTPSHQVTQMGQEVILRCVPISNHLYFYWYRQILGQKVEFLVSFYNNEISEKSEIFDDQFSVERPDGSNFTLKIRSTKLEDSAMYFCASSPRQGPNYGYTFGSGTRLTVV.

The J gene is TRBJ1-2, the V gene TRBV2; the match to TRBD1 covers 8 bases. Germline V gene sequence: CDR1 SNHLY, CDR2 FYNNEI. The CDR3 length is 13 residues. The J segment lost 9 bases and the V segment lost 6 bases, leaving 9 bases of the junction unmatched. CDR3 region: CASSGDRGGSYTF. The CDR3 DNA is TGTGCCAGCAGCGGAGACAGGGGTGGAAGCTACACCTTC.

CDR3 DNA sequence: TGTGCCAGCAGTCCCCGACAGGGAACGAACACTGAAGCTTTCTTT. Encoded protein: CASSPRQGTNTEAFF. The chain combines TRBV28 with TRBJ1-1; 7 bases align to TRBD1. CDR1 and CDR2 (germline): MDHEN, SYDVKM. Germline trimming cut 5 bases from V and 1 base from J; bases unmatched to any gene: 7. The CDR3 runs 15 residues.

The CDR3 nucleotides are TGTGCCAGCCGGGGACTAGCGGGAGGGGACGGGGAGCTGTTTTTT. It yields the protein CASRGLAGGDGELFF. This rearrangement joins TRBV2 to TRBJ2-2, with 16 nucleotides matching TRBD2. The CDR3 runs 15 residues. Germline V gives CDR1 SNHLY, CDR2 FYNNEI. Trimming at V came to 8 bases and at J to 7 bases, leaving 4 bases not matched to a gene.

The rearrangement joins TRBV6-5 to TRBJ2-1, with TRBD1 matching 8 bases. The trim removed 5 bases at V and 5 bases at J, leaving 8 bases unmatched. The CDR3 length is 15 residues. From germline, CDR1 is MNHEY and CDR2 SVGAGI. CDR3 region: CASSMPGTGNNEQFF. CDR3 DNA: TGTGCCAGCAGTATGCCCGGGACAGGCAACAATGAGCAGTTCTTC.

This chain uses TRBV5-1 with TRBJ2-7; 16 bases fit TRBD2. Looked up from germline, CDR1 is SGHRS and CDR2 is YFSETQ. Trimming at V came to 1 base and at J to 6 bases, leaving 16 bases not matched to a gene. CDR3 length: 20 residues. CDR3 loop: CASSLRGTSGRASFASEQYF. DNA for the CDR3: TGCGCCAGCAGCTTGCGGGGGACTAGCGGGAGGGCCAGTTTCGCAAGCGAGCAGTACTTC.

The genes are TRBV6-6 and TRBJ2-7, with TRBD1 matching over 9 bases. Trimming at V came to 2 bases and at J to 3 bases, leaving 8 bases not matched to a gene. CDR3 length: 16 residues. Germline V CDR1 and CDR2: MNHNY, SVGAGI (reference sequence). CDR3 DNA sequence: TGTGCCAGCAGTTACGCAGCCGGGACAGGGAACTACGAGCAGTACTTC. Amino acids: CASSYAAGTGNYEQYF.

This clone was observed a handful of times. The CDR3 coding sequence is TGTGCCAGCAGGGTCGATACAGGGTTTGGGCAGCCCCAGCATTTT. It specifies CASRVDTGFGQPQHF. The chain uses TRBV7-2 and TRBJ1-5; D possibly corresponds to TRBD1 (6 bases). Germline V gene lookup returns CDR1 SGHTA and CDR2 FQGNSA. V dropped 6 bases and J dropped 7 bases, with 19 bases sitting between them. This CDR3 is built from 15 residues.

The chain uses TRBV28 and TRBJ1-5; the D gene is possibly TRBD1 (6 bases). The length of the CDR3 is 14 residues. Germline lookup yields CDR1 MDHEN and CDR2 SYDVKM. V was trimmed by 8 bases and J by 7 bases, leaving 18 bases between them. The CDR3 coding sequence is TGTGCCAGCTTAGCGGGGGCAGGGGTACAGCCCCAGCATTTT. This codes for CASLAGAGVQPQHF.

The chain is built from TRBV30 and TRBJ1-4; the match to TRBD1 covers 8 bases. The CDR3 has 14 amino acids. The germline V gene encodes CDR1 GTSNPN and CDR2 SVGIG (reference sequence). V was clipped by 3 bases and J by 6 bases; unmatched bases: 6. The CDR3 protein is CAWSRTGWDEKLFF. The CDR3 nucleotides read TGTGCCTGGAGCCGGACAGGGTGGGATGAAAAACTGTTTTTT.

The chain uses TRBV19 and TRBJ1-1; D is perhaps TRBD1 (6 bases). The CDR3 sequence is 14 residues long. The germline CDR1 and CDR2 sequences are LNHDA and SQIVND (reference sequence). Trimming shortened V by 5 bases and J by 4 bases, and 14 bases separated the two germline ends. CDR3 amino acids: CASSPQGRGTEAFF. The DNA of the CDR3 is TGTGCCAGTAGTCCACAGGGAAGGGGCACTGAAGCTTTCTTT. The full variable domain, its missing parts supplied by reference TRBV19 and TRBJ1-1, is DGGITQSPKYLFRKEGQNVTLSCEQNLNHDAMYWYRQDPGQGLRLIYYSQIVNDFQKGDIAEGYSVSREKKESFPLTVTSAQKNPTAFYLCASSPQGRGTEAFFGQGTRLTVV.

This clone was observed a handful of times. The chain carries TRBV23-1 and TRBJ1-1, with unresolved D. TRBV23-1 is given ORF status, its function remaining uncertain. The CDR3 is 14 residues long. Trimming pared 4 bases from V and 6 bases from J, leaving 15 bases between. CDR3: CASSLPPMRAEAFF. The CDR3 coding sequence is TGCGCCAGCAGTCTCCCACCCATGAGGGCTGAAGCTTTCTTT.

In DNA, the CDR3 is TGTGCCAGCCGGGGGACTAGCGGGGTCCGCTACAATGAGCAGTTCTTC. Its protein product is CASRGTSGVRYNEQFF. V gene TRBV28 combines with J gene TRBJ2-1; TRBD2 agrees at 13 bases. V shed 8 bases and J 3 bases; nucleotides not matched to a gene: 7. The CDR3 has 16 amino acids. Germline V gene data show CDR1 as MDHEN and CDR2 as SYDVKM.

V is TRBV3-1 (or the pseudogene TRBV3-2) and J is TRBJ2-2; D is perhaps TRBD1 (5 bases). Trimming left V 3 bases short and J 7 bases short, with 18 bases between. This CDR3 comprises 16 residues. CDR1 LGHDT and CDR2 YNNKEL come from the germline V gene (reference sequence). CDR3 amino acids: CASSHYEQDGRGELFF. The CDR3 DNA reads as TGTGCCAGCAGCCATTATGAACAGGACGGACGCGGGGAGCTGTTTTTT.

This clone was picked up a small number of times. The chain is built from TRBV2 and TRBJ1-2, with unresolved D. Germline V gene lookup returns CDR1 SNHLY and CDR2 FYNNEI. Trimming cost V 5 bases and J 5 bases, with 9 bases left between them. This CDR3 contains 12 residues. In DNA, the CDR3 is TGTGCCAGCAGTCTAAATCGATATGGCTACACCTTC. Residues: CASSLNRYGYTF.

This sequence joins TRBV27 and TRBJ2-1; 9 bases are a match to TRBD1. The CDR3 spans 15 residues. V lost 6 bases to trimming and J lost 2 bases; unmatched junction nucleotides: 5. Germline values: CDR1 MNHEY, CDR2 SMNVEV (reference sequence). The CDR3, as DNA: TGTGCCAGCAGGCCCCGACAGGGGGCCTACAATGAGCAGTTCTTC. Protein: CASRPRQGAYNEQFF.

This clone was detected only once. The rearrangement uses TRBV5-1 and TRBJ2-1, with 9 bases identical to TRBD2. The CDR3 totals 15 residues. V gave up 4 bases and J gave up 5 bases; unmatched junction bases: 7. The germline gives CDR1 SGHRS, CDR2 YFSETQ. The CDR3 DNA reads TGCGCCAGCAGCATCGCGGGAGGGCCAAACAATGAGCAGTTCTTC. Its protein product is CASSIAGGPNNEQFF.

The chain has TRBV18 and TRBJ1-5, with 11 bases matching TRBD1. Germline V gene data show CDR1 as KGHSH and CDR2 as LQKENI. The CDR3 loop spans 14 amino acids. The J segment lost 9 bases and the V segment lost 3 bases, leaving 4 bases of the junction unmatched. CDR3 DNA: TGTGCCAGCTCACCGGACAGGGGGCTGGTGCCCCAGCATTTT. It codes for CASSPDRGLVPQHF. The entire variable domain, with the rest obtained from reference TRBV18 and TRBJ1-5, is as follows: NAGVMQNPRHLVRRRGQEARLRCSPMKGHSHVYWYRQLPEEGLKFMVYLQKENIIDESGMPKERFSAEFPKEGPSILRIQQVVRGDSAAYFCASSPDRGLVPQHFGDGTRLSIL.

The gene calls are TRBV11-2 and TRBJ1-4, with 7 bases matching TRBD1. The CDR3 extends over 15 amino acids. The V and J ends lost 4 bases and 5 bases, in that order; junction bases with no gene match: 7. Germline V gene lookup returns CDR1 SGHAT and CDR2 FQNNGV. DNA for the CDR3: TGTGCCAGCAGCTCCTACAGGGGAAAGAATGAAAAACTGTTTTTT. Translation: CASSSYRGKNEKLFF.

The V gene is TRBV27, the J gene TRBJ2-2; D uncertain. The germline gives CDR1 MNHEY, CDR2 SMNVEV (reference sequence). This CDR3 has 14 residues. The V end was cut by 3 bases, the J end by 0 bases, with 5 bases between. The CDR3 DNA reads as TGTGCCAGCAGTTTCAGGACGAACACCGGGGAGCTGTTTTTT. Its translation: CASSFRTNTGELFF.

The V and J genes are TRBV4-1 and TRBJ2-7, with 12 nucleotides matching TRBD2. CDR1 is MGHRA and CDR2 is YSYEKL in the germline V gene. The junction had 17 bases not matched to a gene; V was cut back by 3 bases and J by 5 bases. The CDR3 spans 19 residues. The CDR3 DNA reads TGCGCCAGCAGCCATGGTGGGCTAGCGGGAGGGCCCTCATCGCACGAGCAGTACTTC. It is translated as CASSHGGLAGGPSSHEQYF.

The chain is built from TRBV27 and TRBJ1-3, with 7 bases matching TRBD1. The CDR3 totals 14 residues. The J segment lost 4 bases and the V segment lost 8 bases, leaving 8 bases of the junction unmatched. The germline CDR1 and CDR2 sequences are MNHEY and SMNVEV (reference sequence). The CDR3 DNA follows: TGTGCCAGCCGAAGGGGGCAGGAGGGAAACACCATATATTTT. Residues: CASRRGQEGNTIYF.

The genes are TRBV28 and TRBJ1-1; no definite D call. V was trimmed by 4 bases and J by 3 bases, leaving 12 bases between them. Germline CDR1 reads MDHEN; CDR2 reads SYDVKM. CDR3 size: 14 residues. The DNA of the CDR3 is TGTGCCAGCAGTTATCCGGAGCCTCACACTGAAGCTTTCTTT. Translation: CASSYPEPHTEAFF.

This clone was detected a few times. This chain connects TRBV7-6 to TRBJ1-1; 7 bases are shared with TRBD1. The CDR3 loop spans 14 amino acids. From germline, CDR1 is SGHVS and CDR2 FNYEAQ. Losses at the gene ends were 5 bases for V and 0 bases for J; bases not matched to a gene: 3. The CDR3 sequence is CASSPTGMNTEAFF. The CDR3 DNA sequence: TGTGCCAGCAGCCCGACAGGGATGAACACTGAAGCTTTCTTT. Variable domain in full (rest from reference TRBV7-6 and TRBJ1-1): GAGVSQSPRYKVTKRGQDVALRCDPISGHVSLYWYRQALGQGPEFLTYFNYEAQQDKSGLPNDRFSAERPEGSISTLTIQRTEQRDSAMYRCASSPTGMNTEAFFGQGTRLTVV.

The chain has TRBV3-1 (or the pseudogene TRBV3-2) and TRBJ1-2; TRBD1 aligns across 8 bases. The CDR3 has 15 residues. Germline-derived CDR1 and CDR2 are LGHDT and YNNKEL (reference sequence). J gave up 4 bases and V 1 base, and 5 bases lay outside the gene matches. Written as DNA, the CDR3 is TGTGCCAGCAGCCAAGCTGGGACAGGAGTCTATGGCTACACCTTC. This sequence encodes CASSQAGTGVYGYTF.

The chain recombines TRBV4-1 with TRBJ1-1; 12 nucleotides agree with TRBD1. The germline V gene has CDR1 MGHRA and CDR2 YSYEKL. The J segment lost 4 bases and the V segment lost 3 bases, leaving 9 bases of the junction unmatched. There are 17 residues in the CDR3. The CDR3 protein is CASSHPGTGGYFTEAFF. CDR3 nucleotide sequence: TGCGCCAGCAGCCATCCCGGGACAGGGGGCTATTTCACTGAAGCTTTCTTT.